The following is a TCR beta chain sequence with its context. Its binding antigen is unknown. Base quality data are lacking; no much larger clone is found one base away. The immunoSEQ Assay, which uses bias-controlled multiplex PCR amplification of genomic DNA, was used to profile TCRbeta CDR3 regions. In the original analysis: The absolute abundance of each unique TCRbeta CDR3 region was quantified after sequences were collapsed and filtered. Differential abundance was tested with a binomial (Fisher-equivalent) model and with a beta-binomial model adding time-dependent variance fitted from healthy donors. Clones with fewer than 5 combined templates were removed, and a clone was called differentially abundant if the clone's Benjamini-Hochberg FDR was below 0.01. The form v = (b*log(k)+a)^2 was used to model beta-binomial variance as a function of total template count across the two samples. Not all clones reach the TCRdb copy of this immuneACCESS table, which keeps in-frame sequences only. Checked studies attribute under half of the gap to unresolved V genes and leave the rest unexplained. The V and J calls and clone size are taken from that table; D and trimming were inferred from the DNA. For this sample there are roughly 90,000 clones; roughly 81% appear just once. The ten largest clones add up to 4.5% of the sample.

Between the V and J ends, shortened by 2 bases and 7 bases respectively, the junction contains 26 bases. Measured from the cysteine to the phenylalanine, the CDR3 is 18 residues long. The DNA shown is the 54-base CDR3, in frame from base 1. CDR1 SGHTA and CDR2 FQGNSA are derived from the germline V gene. The record originates from a study of identifying expanded T cells in peripheral blood (dated by TCRdb to the late 2010s). Background for the entire study: Separate aliquots of the same genomic DNA pool were sequenced to produce technical replicates, and four replicates were compared in pairs. The paper as a whole reports these results and caveats: In all healthy donors, the variance in clone template counts between samples taken 2 to 3 weeks apart rose significantly as total template count increased. The beta-binomial model significantly reduced the number of clones called differentially abundant and the false-positive rate across all healthy-donor time intervals. The authors expected biological variance in healthy repertoires might increase further over much longer intervals such as months to years. The binomial model flagged around 1.2 differentially abundant clones between technical replicates, compared with roughly 17 over around two weeks and about 20 over four weeks.

During the collection period, no infections or other immune events were recorded for the healthy donors. Time-dependent variance in a beta-binomial model of T-cell clone differential abundance was calibrated using healthy-donor blood repertoires as a training cohort. The training cohort included some ten healthy donors, of whom 3 were female and 7 were male. Donor ages ranged from about 29 to 65 years, with an average of around 45 years. Obtained from a commercial supplier, whole blood was collected from each healthy donor at three time points set around two weeks apart. For immunosequencing, genomic DNA was extracted from whole blood that had not been sorted.

The TCR sequence derives from a person aged 18 to 70 in good health. This chain joins TRBV7-2 to TRBJ1-2; the D gene remains uncertain. The sequencing input was blood. This receptor has the CDR3 CASSLTPGYRIVEGGYTF. The DNA sequence is TGTGCCAGCAGCTTAACCCCCGGCTATAGAATCGTTGAGGGTGGCTACACCTTC.